This TCR beta chain came from a study of T cell responses to AZD1222 COVID-19 vaccine. Findings and limits, study-wide: Nearly half of the spike-specific TCRs reportedly recognize variant regions that carry no mutations. CD4 TCRs covered the whole spike, strongest at regions 160-218 and 743-854.

Worth noting for this clone: The target antigen is unknown.

Sequenced by immunoSEQ multiplex PCR; TCRdb stores in-frame clones only, minus some. Of about 180,000 clones in the sample, around nine tenths were seen once. This CDR3 comprises 14 residues. Trimming removed 6 bases from V and 0 bases from J, with 12 bases in between. CDR1 and CDR2 from the germline V gene are SQVTM and ANQGSEA. This clonotype was obtained from an adult in good health. This chain uses TRBV29-1 with TRBJ2-1; tentative D call: TRBD2 (6 bases). This sample comprised peripheral blood, obtained on day 0 of AZD1222 vaccination. The CDR3: CSVPPGSSYNEQFF. CDR3 nucleotide sequence: TGCAGCGTCCCCCCCGGGAGCTCCTACAATGAGCAGTTCTTC.